This TCR beta chain came from a study of blood T cells in healthy people across ages. Through a sample-barcoded 5' primer and a J-beta primer mix, a second PCR was run for roughly 7 to 11 cycles. Each of the samples gave a minimum of 2.5 million paired-end reads that contained CDR3. Each CDR3 protein is one row after TCRdb ran MiXCR on the 5' RACE reads. The sample shows about 670,000 distinct CDR3 sequences, around two fifths of them seen only once. V dropped 2 bases and J dropped 5; count of bases not matched to a gene: 11. Germline-derived CDR1 and CDR2 are DFQATT and SNEGSKA (reference sequence). The CDR3 has 17 residues.

Sequencing was done on a sample of blood. This receptor was obtained from a man older than 75 in good health. V usage is TRBV20-1 and J usage is TRBJ1-6, with TRBD1 matching over 8 bases. The CDR3 reads CSARPTGGVPNNSPLHF. The CDR3 coding sequence is TGCAGTGCTAGACCAACAGGGGGAGTCCCCAATAATTCACCCCTCCACTTT.